This entry features one TCR beta chain sequence. Antigen specificity is unknown. The data originate from a study of T-cell reconstitution after alpha-beta-depleted transplantation in children. Regarding the study as a whole: Some patients' high day-60 TCRbeta diversity was traced to surviving recipient T cells and thymic progenitors. Expanded graft clones numbering several hundred reportedly gave rise to alpha-beta T cells about two months after transplant. Newly produced T cells mostly accounted for T-cell counts and diversity one year post-transplant.

Preparing the TCRbeta library involved the use of unique molecular identifiers. MiXCR, applied by TCRdb to the PCR reads, yields one record per CDR3 protein. The data show about 580,000 distinct CDR3 sequences, approximately 22% seen once. The CDR3 totals 19 residues. In germline, CDR1 is SGDLS, CDR2 YYNGEE. Trimming removed 0 bases from V and 4 bases from J; junction bases left unmatched: 17. The source was PBMCs, mostly from graft donor cells, collected 360 days after TCRalphabeta/CD19-depleted stem cell transplant. The TCR originated in a boy in the first two years of life who had a stem cell transplant for acute myeloid leukemia, so the T cells may come from the graft donor. The V gene is TRBV9, the J gene TRBJ1-2; 8 positions agree with TRBD1. CDR3 amino acids: CASSVGPTIQGVISYGYTF. CDR3 bases: TGTGCCAGCAGCGTAGGCCCGACCATACAGGGGGTAATCTCCTATGGCTACACCTTC.